Given below is one T cell receptor (beta chain) in context. The antigen is unknown. Generated by immunoSEQ multiplex PCR, the TCRdb table keeps only in-frame clones and is missing some. The data contain roughly 260,000 clones, 85% to 95% of them seen just once; the ten biggest clones take up 0.55%. This entry belongs to a study of T cell responses to AZD1222 COVID-19 vaccine. Study-level results: Baseline seropositivity characterized only six or seven AZD1222 recipients.

This CDR3 spans 14 amino acids. Germline CDR1 SGHRS, CDR2 YFSETQ. V was clipped by 4 bases and J by 3 bases, with 13 bases between them. This chain uses TRBV5-1 with TRBJ2-5, with D maybe TRBD1 (5 bases). The starting material was peripheral blood, obtained on day 0 of AZD1222 vaccination. The sequence was collected from an adult in good health. CDR3 sequence: CASSPSPTEETQYF. CDR3 nucleotides: TGCGCCAGCAGCCCGTCCCCGACAGAAGAGACCCAGTACTTC.